The source of this T cell receptor beta chain is a study of beta chain features in type 1 diabetes. As for the study in general: Age, gender, cell numbers and subset yield matched between patients and controls. Study observations and caveats: A closer apparent resemblance between naive, central memory and Treg TCRB repertoires was seen in patients than in healthy donors. Researchers report that Type 1 diabetes patients had moderately but significantly shorter TCRB CDR3s across all four CD4+ subsets.

This clone was counted only a few times. Antigen: not known. The sequenced template was cDNA made from the entire isolated RNA. Roughly 3.6 million reads on average were seen across naive, central memory and regulatory T cell samples. Data came from immunoSEQ multiplex PCR; TCRdb stores just in-frame clones and leaves some out. Counted here are fewer than 650,000 clones, about 16% occurring once; the ten biggest clones make up around 0.095%. Germline-derived CDR1 and CDR2 are SGHDN and FVKESK. V lost 1 base and J lost 8, with 13 bases in between. This CDR3 region has 14 residues. The TCR sequence derives from a man aged 18 to 29 in good health. Sequenced sample: naive CD4+ T cells from blood. V and J are TRBV14 and TRBJ2-3; tentatively, D is TRBD2 (6 bases). The CDR3 nucleotides are TGTGCCAGCAGCCAAGCCGGTAGCGGAGGTACGCAGTATTTT. Translated: CASSQAGSGGTQYF.